One and the same sample provided the 32 T cell receptor beta chains below, sequenced in a study of T cell responses to AZD1222 COVID-19 vaccine. Sequenced by immunoSEQ multiplex PCR; TCRdb stores in-frame clones only, minus some. The table records under 130,000 clones, more than 75% of them present only once. The starting material was peripheral blood, obtained on day 0 of AZD1222 vaccination. These receptors originate from an adult in good health.

This clone was found once. The chain recombines TRBV5-6 with TRBJ2-7, with a possible D match to TRBD2 (5 bases). This CDR3 spans 13 amino acids. The ends were cut back, 3 bases at V and 0 bases at J, with 7 bases in the middle. Germline values: CDR1 SGHDT, CDR2 YYEEEE. CDR3 sequence reads: CASSSGISYEQYF. The DNA for the CDR3 is TGTGCCAGCAGCTCCGGGATCTCCTACGAGCAGTACTTC. The entire variable domain, with the rest obtained from reference TRBV5-6 and TRBJ2-7, is as follows: DAGVTQSPTHLIKTRGQQVTLRCSPKSGHDTVSWYQQALGQGPQFIFQYYEEEERQRGNFPDRFSGHQFPNYSSELNVNALLLGDSALYLCASSSGISYEQYFGPGTRLTVT.

This sequence joins TRBV6-5 and TRBJ1-4; the D gene is possibly TRBD1 (6 bases). V was cut by 6 bases and J by 7 bases, with 15 bases left in between. CDR1 MNHEY and CDR2 SVGAGI come from the germline V gene. This CDR3 is built from 14 residues. CDR3 residues: CASRLTGSSEKLFF. In DNA, the CDR3 is TGTGCCAGCAGACTAACAGGGTCTAGTGAAAAACTGTTTTTT.

The chain combines TRBV3-1 (or the pseudogene TRBV3-2) with TRBJ1-4, with a tentative D call TRBD1 (5 bases). V was trimmed by 0 bases and J by 7 bases, leaving 12 bases between them. Per germline, CDR1 LGHDT and CDR2 YNNKEL (reference sequence). CDR3 length equals 15 residues. The CDR3 region is CASSQEPREVEKLFF. Here the CDR3 DNA reads TGTGCCAGCAGCCAAGAACCCAGGGAGGTTGAAAAACTGTTTTTT.

J is TRBJ2-5 and V is TRBV28; D is perhaps TRBD2 (5 bases). Germline CDR1 reads MDHEN; CDR2 reads SYDVKM. V lost 5 bases and J lost 7, with 5 bases in between. The CDR3 spans 10 residues. The CDR3 reads CASSAGTQYF. In DNA, the CDR3 is TGTGCCAGCAGTGCGGGGACCCAGTACTTC.

V is TRBV27 and J is TRBJ2-1, with D unclear. The CDR3 totals 13 residues. V was clipped by 2 bases and J by 2 bases, with 4 bases between them. CDR1 and CDR2 from the germline V gene are MNHEY and SMNVEV (reference sequence). The CDR3 DNA reads TGTGCCAGCAGTTTAGGGGCCTACAATGAGCAGTTCTTC. As protein: CASSLGAYNEQFF.

This sequence joins TRBV28 and TRBJ2-2; the match to TRBD2 covers 10 bases. The junction had 9 bases not matched to a gene; V was cut back by 4 bases and J by 7 bases. Germline V CDR1 and CDR2: MDHEN, SYDVKM. This CDR3 spans 16 amino acids. CDR3 bases: TGTGCCAGCAGTTCCAGCGGGGGGGCCGGTCACGGGGAGCTGTTTTTT. This gives the protein CASSSSGGAGHGELFF.

The V call is TRBV5-6, the J call TRBJ1-2; 7 bases align to TRBD1. Losses at the gene ends were 0 bases for V and 4 bases for J; bases not matched to a gene: 9. The CDR3 sequence is 16 residues long. Germline V gene lookup returns CDR1 SGHDT and CDR2 YYEEEE. The CDR3 nucleotides read TGTGCCAGCAGCTTGGCCGGGACAGAGATCGGCTATGGCTACACCTTC. Protein product: CASSLAGTEIGYGYTF.

The chain couples TRBV6-6 to TRBJ2-1, with a possible D match to TRBD2 (6 bases). Trimming shortened V by 10 bases and J by 5 bases, and 15 bases separated the two germline ends. Germline assignment: CDR1 MNHNY and CDR2 SVGAGI (reference sequence). The CDR3 sequence is 13 residues long. DNA for the CDR3: TGTGCCACCGGAACCGGGGGAGACAATGAGCAGTTCTTC. Translated: CATGTGGDNEQFF.

The rearrangement uses TRBV10-1 and TRBJ1-4; a possible D gene is TRBD1 (5 bases). Germline V gene sequence: CDR1 WNHNN, CDR2 SYGVQD (reference sequence). The CDR3 totals 15 residues. V was clipped by 2 bases and J by 7 bases, with 14 bases between them. The CDR3 DNA reads TGCGCCAGCAGTGAGGACCCGACAGAGATTGAAAAACTGTTTTTT. This translates into CASSEDPTEIEKLFF.

This clone has only a few counts. CDR3 amino acids: CASSHTHNEQFF. CDR3 bases: TGCGCCAGCAGCCATACTCATAATGAGCAGTTCTTC. The J gene is TRBJ2-1, the V gene TRBV4-1, with unresolved D. Germline V gives CDR1 MGHRA, CDR2 YSYEKL. The V and J ends lost 3 bases and 7 bases respectively, with 7 bases between them. The CDR3 covers 12 residues.

V usage is TRBV4-1 and J usage is TRBJ1-6, with D hard to call. CDR1 and CDR2 (germline): MGHRA, YSYEKL. The V end lost 2 bases, the J end lost 0 bases, and 5 bases lay between the germline ends. The CDR3 spans 15 residues. The CDR3 loop reads CASSQLYSYNSPLHF. For the CDR3, the DNA is TGCGCCAGCAGCCAACTATACTCCTATAATTCACCCCTCCACTTT.

The rearrangement joins TRBV2 to TRBJ2-2; 8 bases map to TRBD2. CDR1 and CDR2 from the germline V gene are SNHLY and FYNNEI. With 5 bases clipped from V and 4 bases from J, the junction kept 6 bases outside the gene matches. The CDR3 consists of 15 residues. The CDR3 loop reads CASSREGRGTGELFF. CDR3 coding DNA: TGTGCCAGCAGTCGGGAGGGTAGGGGCACCGGGGAGCTGTTTTTT.

The rearrangement uses TRBV5-1 and TRBJ1-6; 8 positions match TRBD1. Germline assignment: CDR1 SGHRS and CDR2 YFSETQ. There are 15 residues in the CDR3. With V trimmed by 3 bases and J by 6 bases, 5 bases remained unmatched. In nucleotides, the CDR3 is TGCGCCAGCAGCTCCGGACAGGGAATTAATTCACCCCTCCACTTT. This encodes CASSSGQGINSPLHF. Based on the CDR3 plus reference TRBV5-1 and TRBJ1-6, the full variable domain is KAGVTQTPRYLIKTRGQQVTLSCSPISGHRSVSWYQQTPGQGLQFLFEYFSETQRNKGNFPGRFSGRQFSNSRSEMNVSTLELGDSALYLCASSSGQGINSPLHFGNGTRLTVT.

The chain uses TRBV5-1 and TRBJ1-4; D perhaps matches TRBD1 (5 bases). Per the germline V gene, CDR1 is SGHRS and CDR2 is YFSETQ. This CDR3 has 15 amino acids. Trimming took 4 bases from V and 7 from J, leaving 17 bases between them. The CDR3 DNA follows: TGCGCCAGCAGCCTAACCGGGACGGGCCCTGAAAAACTGTTTTTT. It encodes CASSLTGTGPEKLFF.

V gene TRBV18 combines with J gene TRBJ1-2; TRBD1 agrees at 7 bases. Germline V lookup: CDR1 KGHSH, CDR2 LQKENI. The CDR3 runs to 15 residues. Losses at the gene ends were 1 base for V and 3 bases for J; bases not matched to a gene: 5. The CDR3 here is CASSPRQGDHYGYTF. The CDR3 DNA follows: TGTGCCAGCTCACCACGACAGGGTGATCACTATGGCTACACCTTC.

This clone showed up just once. The genes are TRBV5-6 and TRBJ1-5, with no clear D. The germline V and J ends were trimmed by 0 bases and 5 bases, with 6 bases remaining between them. The CDR3 totals 13 residues. The germline V gene has CDR1 SGHDT and CDR2 YYEEEE. The CDR3 region has the DNA TGTGCCAGCAGCTTGGCTCGGGATCAGCCCCAGCATTTT. Amino acids: CASSLARDQPQHF.

The chain uses TRBV5-1 and TRBJ1-6; a possible D gene is TRBD1 (5 bases). Germline-derived CDR1 and CDR2 are SGHRS and YFSETQ. The CDR3 length is 18 residues. Trimming took off 3 bases at V and 7 bases at J, with 23 bases between the two ends. The CDR3 bases are TGCGCCAGCAGCTCTGCCTTTGGGGCCAACCGAGGGAATTCACCCCTCCACTTT. Its protein product is CASSSAFGANRGNSPLHF.

The rearrangement links TRBV15 to TRBJ1-3; D call uncertain. Trimming took off 0 bases at V and 0 bases at J, with 6 bases between the two ends. This CDR3 spans 15 amino acids. Per germline, CDR1 LNHNV and CDR2 YYDKDF (reference sequence). The CDR3 protein is CATSRDSVSGNTIYF. The DNA of the CDR3 is TGTGCCACCAGCAGAGATTCTGTCTCTGGAAACACCATATATTTT.

The rearrangement links TRBV27 to TRBJ1-5; TRBD1 matches at 10 bases. The V gene's germline CDR1 is MNHEY and CDR2 SMNVEV (reference sequence). With 5 bases clipped from V and 3 bases from J, the junction kept 4 bases outside the gene matches. CDR3 length: 15 amino acids. CDR3 residues: CASSQGQGPNQPQHF. As DNA, the CDR3 is TGTGCCAGCAGTCAGGGACAGGGGCCCAATCAGCCCCAGCATTTT.

The V call is TRBV15, the J call TRBJ2-2, with D unresolved. This CDR3 is 17 amino acids long. Germline assignment: CDR1 LNHNV and CDR2 YYDKDF (reference sequence). The ends were cut back, 0 bases at V and 4 bases at J, with 15 bases in the middle. CDR3 protein: CATSRDRTAEGTGELFF. CDR3 DNA: TGTGCCACCAGCAGAGATCGTACGGCCGAAGGCACCGGGGAGCTGTTTTTT.

This clone has only a few counts. The CDR3 DNA follows: TGTGCCAGCAGCGTACCCGGGACGAGCTTTGGCTACACCTTC. Translating gives CASSVPGTSFGYTF. The rearrangement joins TRBV9 to TRBJ1-2; possibly TRBD1 for D (5 bases). The CDR3 extends over 14 amino acids. CDR1 is SGDLS, CDR2 YYNGEE, per germline. V was cut by 1 base and J by 7 bases, with 14 bases left in between. Full variable domain (remainder filled in from reference TRBV9 and TRBJ1-2): DSGVTQTPKHLITATGQRVTLRCSPRSGDLSVYWYQQSLDQGLQFLIQYYNGEERAKGNILERFSAQQFPDLHSELNLSSLELGDSALYFCASSVPGTSFGYTFGSGTRLTVV.

The chain employs TRBV10-3 and TRBJ1-4, with 8 bases identical to TRBD1. The CDR3 has 13 residues. Germline trimming cut 5 bases from V and 6 bases from J; bases unmatched to any gene: 2. The germline V gene encodes CDR1 ENHRY and CDR2 SYGVKD. CDR3 sequence reads: CAISTGGDEKLFF. The DNA for the CDR3 is TGTGCCATCAGTACAGGGGGGGATGAAAAACTGTTTTTT.

The genes are TRBV28 and TRBJ1-6; D unresolved. Trimming left V 5 bases short and J 7 bases short, with 18 bases between. Germline CDR1 and CDR2: MDHEN and SYDVKM. The CDR3 covers 16 residues. In DNA form, the CDR3 reads TGTGCCAGCAGTCCTCGTGGTTATCGAAAGAATTCACCCCTCCACTTT. Translating gives CASSPRGYRKNSPLHF.

This clone was observed a few times. The CDR3 is CASRGGFYNEQFF. CDR3 bases: TGTGCCAGCAGGGGGGGTTTCTACAATGAGCAGTTCTTC. The chain joins TRBV6-5 to TRBJ2-1; a weak D match, TRBD2 (6 bases). V was clipped by 6 bases and J by 3 bases, with 9 bases between them. This CDR3 has 13 amino acids. Germline-derived CDR1 and CDR2 are MNHEY and SVGAGI.

This clone was seen only once. Compared with germline, one end of the junction differs, possibly owing to a read error. For the CDR3, the DNA is TGCCTGGGGGGGACTGGGTATTTCTACGAGCAGTACTTC. Amino acid sequence: CLGGTGYFYEQYF. The chain has TRBV19 and TRBJ2-7, with 7 bases matching TRBD2. CDR1 and CDR2 from the germline V gene are LNHDA and SQIVND (reference sequence). The CDR3 sequence is 13 residues long.

This chain connects TRBV18 to TRBJ1-2; tentatively, D is TRBD1 (5 bases). The CDR3 runs 13 residues. Germline V CDR1 and CDR2: KGHSH, LQKENI. V lost 4 bases to trimming and J lost 6 bases, with 12 bases between them. This CDR3 is CASSLTGRDGYTF. For the CDR3, the DNA is TGTGCCAGCTCACTAACCGGCAGGGATGGCTACACCTTC.

The chain links TRBV14 to TRBJ1-3, with D hard to call. CDR3 length equals 16 residues. The V end lost 1 base, the J end lost 1 base, and 11 bases lay between the germline ends. The germline V gene has CDR1 SGHDN and CDR2 FVKESK. The CDR3 here is CASSQAGGRSGNTIYF. In DNA, the CDR3 is TGTGCCAGCAGCCAAGCTGGTGGGCGTTCTGGAAACACCATATATTTT.

V usage is TRBV24-1 and J usage is TRBJ1-1; D is possibly TRBD1 (6 bases). V gave up 4 bases and J gave up 5 bases, with 13 bases separating them. The CDR3 extends over 14 amino acids. Germline CDR1 is KGHDR and CDR2 is SFDVKD. CDR3 loop: CATSESETGTEAFF. CDR3 bases: TGTGCCACCAGTGAATCTGAAACAGGGACTGAAGCTTTCTTT.

The chain recombines TRBV5-1 with TRBJ1-1, with a possible D match to TRBD1 (5 bases). V lost 2 bases and J lost 1, with 12 bases in between. The CDR3 has 15 residues. Germline CDR1 SGHRS, CDR2 YFSETQ. CDR3 region: CASSFPPGTNTEAFF. DNA for the CDR3: TGCGCCAGCAGCTTTCCCCCCGGGACGAACACTGAAGCTTTCTTT.

The chain employs TRBV5-1 and TRBJ1-1; D gene unclear. The CDR3 is 14 amino acids. The germline V and J ends were trimmed by 0 bases and 2 bases, with 8 bases remaining between them. From germline, CDR1 is SGHRS and CDR2 YFSETQ. CDR3 amino acids: CASSLDMGNTEAFF. Written as DNA, the CDR3 is TGCGCCAGCAGCTTGGATATGGGAAACACTGAAGCTTTCTTT. Together with reference TRBV5-1 and TRBJ1-1, the CDR3 gives the full variable domain: KAGVTQTPRYLIKTRGQQVTLSCSPISGHRSVSWYQQTPGQGLQFLFEYFSETQRNKGNFPGRFSGRQFSNSRSEMNVSTLELGDSALYLCASSLDMGNTEAFFGQGTRLTVV.

V usage is TRBV9 and J usage is TRBJ1-2, with D perhaps matching TRBD1 (5 bases). Trimming left V 4 bases short and J 6 bases short, with 16 bases between. This CDR3 comprises 14 residues. Germline loops: CDR1 SGDLS, CDR2 YYNGEE. This CDR3 reads CASSFAEGSDGYTF. In DNA, the CDR3 is TGTGCCAGCAGCTTCGCGGAGGGGTCGGATGGCTACACCTTC.

The chain carries TRBV28 and TRBJ2-2; no clear D gene. The CDR3 runs 14 residues. Trimming removed 1 base from V and 0 bases from J, with 3 bases in between. Germline V CDR1 and CDR2: MDHEN, SYDVKM. CDR3 loop: CASSLLANTGELFF. The CDR3 DNA reads as TGTGCCAGCAGTTTATTGGCGAACACCGGGGAGCTGTTTTTT.